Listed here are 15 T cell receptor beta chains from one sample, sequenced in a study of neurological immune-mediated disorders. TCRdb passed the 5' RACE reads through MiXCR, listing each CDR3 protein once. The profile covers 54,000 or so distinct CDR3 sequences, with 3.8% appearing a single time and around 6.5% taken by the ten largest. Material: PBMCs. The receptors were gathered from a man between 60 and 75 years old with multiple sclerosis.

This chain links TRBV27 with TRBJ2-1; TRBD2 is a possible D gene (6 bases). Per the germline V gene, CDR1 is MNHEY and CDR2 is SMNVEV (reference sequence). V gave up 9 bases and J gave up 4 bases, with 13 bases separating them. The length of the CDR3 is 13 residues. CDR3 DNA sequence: TGTGCCAGTAGATCCGGGGGATACAATGAGCAGTTCTTC. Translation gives CASRSGGYNEQFF.

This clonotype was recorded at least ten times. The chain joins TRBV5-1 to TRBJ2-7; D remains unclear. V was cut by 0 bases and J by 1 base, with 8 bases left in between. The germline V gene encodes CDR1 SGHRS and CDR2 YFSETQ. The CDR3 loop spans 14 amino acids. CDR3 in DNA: TGCGCCAGCAGCTTGGAATGGGGATCCTACGAGCAGTACTTC. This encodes CASSLEWGSYEQYF. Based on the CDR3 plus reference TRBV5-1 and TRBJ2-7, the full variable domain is KAGVTQTPRYLIKTRGQQVTLSCSPISGHRSVSWYQQTPGQGLQFLFEYFSETQRNKGNFPGRFSGRQFSNSRSEMNVSTLELGDSALYLCASSLEWGSYEQYFGPGTRLTVT.

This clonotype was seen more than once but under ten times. The CDR3 DNA is TGCGCCAGCAGCTTGGCCGGGGGTGACACTGAAGCTTTCTTT. Translating it yields CASSLAGGDTEAFF. The V and J genes are TRBV5-1 and TRBJ1-1; a possible D gene is TRBD1 (5 bases). The germline CDR1 and CDR2 sequences are SGHRS and YFSETQ. Between the trimmed V and J ends, which lost 0 bases and 3 bases, there was a span of 9 bases. CDR3 length: 14 amino acids. Drawing the rest from reference TRBV5-1 and TRBJ1-1, the complete variable domain is KAGVTQTPRYLIKTRGQQVTLSCSPISGHRSVSWYQQTPGQGLQFLFEYFSETQRNKGNFPGRFSGRQFSNSRSEMNVSTLELGDSALYLCASSLAGGDTEAFFGQGTRLTVV.

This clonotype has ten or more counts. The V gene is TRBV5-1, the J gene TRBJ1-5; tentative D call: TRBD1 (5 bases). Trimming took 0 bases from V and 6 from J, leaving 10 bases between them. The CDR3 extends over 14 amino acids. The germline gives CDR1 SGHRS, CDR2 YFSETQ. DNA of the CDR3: TGCGCCAGCAGCTTGGACCGGGGGGGTCAGCCCCAGCATTTT. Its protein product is CASSLDRGGQPQHF.

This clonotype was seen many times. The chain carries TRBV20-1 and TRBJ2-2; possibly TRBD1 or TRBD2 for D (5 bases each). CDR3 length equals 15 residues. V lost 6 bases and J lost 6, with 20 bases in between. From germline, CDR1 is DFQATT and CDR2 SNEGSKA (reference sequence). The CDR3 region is CSAARGTPLAGELFF. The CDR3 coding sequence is TGCAGTGCCGCCAGAGGGACCCCCTTAGCCGGGGAGCTGTTTTTT.

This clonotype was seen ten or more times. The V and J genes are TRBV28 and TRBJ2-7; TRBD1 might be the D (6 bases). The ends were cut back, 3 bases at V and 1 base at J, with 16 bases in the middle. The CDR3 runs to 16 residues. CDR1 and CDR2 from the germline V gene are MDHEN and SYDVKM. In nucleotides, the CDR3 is TGTGCCAGCAGTTTGGTGGGTTGGGGACAATCCTACGAGCAGTACTTC. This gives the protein CASSLVGWGQSYEQYF.

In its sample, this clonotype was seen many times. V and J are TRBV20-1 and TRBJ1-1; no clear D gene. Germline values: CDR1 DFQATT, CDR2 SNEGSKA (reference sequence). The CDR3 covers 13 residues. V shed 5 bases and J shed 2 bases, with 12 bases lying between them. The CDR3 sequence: CSAPTWGNTEAFF. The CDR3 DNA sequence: TGCAGTGCTCCGACCTGGGGAAACACTGAAGCTTTCTTT.

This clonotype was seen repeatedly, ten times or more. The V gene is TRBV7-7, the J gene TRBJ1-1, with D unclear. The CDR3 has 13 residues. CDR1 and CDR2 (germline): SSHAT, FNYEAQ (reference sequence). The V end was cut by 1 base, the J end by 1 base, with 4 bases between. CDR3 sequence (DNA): TGTGCCAGCAGCTTAGGATGGAACACTGAAGCTTTCTTT. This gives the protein CASSLGWNTEAFF. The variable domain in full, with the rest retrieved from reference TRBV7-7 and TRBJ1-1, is GAGVSQSPRYKVTKRGQDVTLRCDPISSHATLYWYQQALGQGPEFLTYFNYEAQPDKSGLPSDRFSAERPEGSISTLTIQRTEQRDSAMYRCASSLGWNTEAFFGQGTRLTVV.

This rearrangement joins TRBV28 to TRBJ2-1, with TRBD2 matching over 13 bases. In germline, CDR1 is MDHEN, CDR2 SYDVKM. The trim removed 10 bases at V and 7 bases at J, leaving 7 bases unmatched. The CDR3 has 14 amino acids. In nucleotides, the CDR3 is TGTGCCACCTCCGGGACTAGCGGGATGAATGAGCAGTTCTTC. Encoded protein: CATSGTSGMNEQFF.

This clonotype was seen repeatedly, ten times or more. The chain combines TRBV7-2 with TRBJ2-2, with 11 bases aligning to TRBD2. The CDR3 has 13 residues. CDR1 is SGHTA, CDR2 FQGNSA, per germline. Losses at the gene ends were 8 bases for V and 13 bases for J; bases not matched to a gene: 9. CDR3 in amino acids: CASGTSGTFGLFF. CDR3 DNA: TGTGCCAGCGGGACTAGCGGCACGTTCGGGCTGTTTTTT. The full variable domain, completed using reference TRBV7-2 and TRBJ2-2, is GAGVSQSPSNKVTEKGKDVELRCDPISGHTALYWYRQSLGQGLEFLIYFQGNSAPDKSGLPSDRFSAERTGGSVSTLTIQRTQQEDSAVYLCASGTSGTFGLFFGEGSRLTVL.

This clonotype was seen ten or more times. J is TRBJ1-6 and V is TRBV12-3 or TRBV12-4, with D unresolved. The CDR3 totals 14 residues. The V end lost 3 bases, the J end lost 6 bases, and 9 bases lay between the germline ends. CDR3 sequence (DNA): TGTGCCAGCAGTTTTTTGGACGGTAATTCACCCCTCCACTTT. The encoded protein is CASSFLDGNSPLHF.

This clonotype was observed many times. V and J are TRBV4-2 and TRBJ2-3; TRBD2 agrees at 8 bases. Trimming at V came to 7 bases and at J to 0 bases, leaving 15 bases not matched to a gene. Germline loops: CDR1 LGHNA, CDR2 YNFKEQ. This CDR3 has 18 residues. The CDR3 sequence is CASTWFAGGLTSTDTQYF. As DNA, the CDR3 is TGTGCCAGCACCTGGTTTGCGGGGGGCTTGACTAGCACAGATACGCAGTATTTT.

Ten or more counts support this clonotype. The CDR3 DNA reads TGCAGTGCTAGCAGGGACGCCTACGAGCAGTACTTC. Translated: CSASRDAYEQYF. The V gene is TRBV20-1, the J gene TRBJ2-7, with D tentatively TRBD1 or TRBD2 (5 bases each). This CDR3 has 12 residues. The ends were cut back, 3 bases at V and 2 bases at J, with 8 bases in the middle. Germline CDR1 is DFQATT and CDR2 is SNEGSKA (reference sequence).

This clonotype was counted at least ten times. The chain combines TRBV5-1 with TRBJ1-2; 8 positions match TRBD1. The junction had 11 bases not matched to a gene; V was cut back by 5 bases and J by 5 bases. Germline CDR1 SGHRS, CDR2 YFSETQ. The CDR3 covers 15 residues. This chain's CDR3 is CASRIFPGQGYGYTF. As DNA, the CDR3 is TGCGCCAGCAGAATTTTCCCAGGACAGGGATATGGCTACACCTTC.

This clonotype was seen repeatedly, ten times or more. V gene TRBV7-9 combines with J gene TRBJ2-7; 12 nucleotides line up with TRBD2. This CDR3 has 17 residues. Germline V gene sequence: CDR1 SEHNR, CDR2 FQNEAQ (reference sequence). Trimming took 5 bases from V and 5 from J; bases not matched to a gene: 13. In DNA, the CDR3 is TGTGCCAGCAGCCCTCTTAGACTAGCGGGAGCTTCGGACGAGCAGTACTTC. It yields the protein CASSPLRLAGASDEQYF.